A selection of T cell receptor beta chains follows, all from one sample in a study of shared clonotypes between healthy human individuals. Assay used: immunoSEQ multiplex PCR; TCRdb lists only in-frame clones, some missing. The sample shows about 2.3 million clones, less than 95% of them seen only once. Sample: naive CD4+ T cells from PBMCs. These receptors all come from a man younger than 35 in good health. Some clones in this sample may be carry-over from other donors' samples. The CDR3 runs from the conserved cysteine through the conserved F or W. D genes are given only for firm matches. Clone size is stated in some rows and not others, as once, few, many or a class when expanded.

TGCAGCGTTCCAAATGGACGGGGAGGATGGGCCTATGGCTACACCTTC,CSVPNGRGGWAYGYTF,NA,NA,TRBJ1-2,TRBV29-1
TGTGCCAGCAGCTTAGGGGAGAAGCAGTACTTC,CASSLGEKQYF,NA,NA,TRBJ2-7,TRBV11-1
TGTGCCATCCTCCCCGGCGGGGGCCTTTTGAACACTGAAGCTTTCTTT,CAILPGGGLLNTEAFF,NA,NA,TRBJ1-1,TRBV10-3
TGTGCCAGCAGCTTGGGGGGCACCTGGGACAAAAACATTCAGTACTTC,CASSLGGTWDKNIQYF,NA,NA,TRBJ2-4,TRBV5-5
TGTGCCAGCAGTGACGTTAGCGGGAGAGGGACGCAGTATTTT,CASSDVSGRGTQYF,NA,TRBD2,TRBJ2-3,TRBV2
TGTGCCAGCAGTTCTCGGGAGTATAGCAATCAGCCCCAGCATTTT,CASSSREYSNQPQHF,NA,NA,TRBJ1-5,TRBV27
TGTGCCAGCAGCTTAAAGCTAGCGGGAGAAACCGGGGAGCTGTTTTTT,CASSLKLAGETGELFF,NA,TRBD2,TRBJ2-2,TRBV7-3
TGTGCCAGCAGCTTTCTCGGACAGGGACCGCAGTTCTTC,CASSFLGQGPQFF,once,TRBD1,TRBJ2-1,TRBV11-1
TGTGCCAGCAGTGGGACCGCAGCTTTGAACACTGAAGCTTTCTTT,CASSGTAALNTEAFF,NA,NA,TRBJ1-1,TRBV2
TGTGCCAGCAGCCTCGGGGCCGAACAAGAGACCCAGTACTTC,CASSLGAEQETQYF,NA,NA,TRBJ2-5,TRBV9
TGCGCCAGCAGCATCGGACAGAACAATTCACCCCTCCACTTT,CASSIGQNNSPLHF,once,NA,TRBJ1-6,TRBV5-1
TGCGCCAGCAGCTTGGCCGGGGGCCACACCGGGGAGCTGTTTTTT,CASSLAGGHTGELFF,NA,NA,TRBJ2-2,TRBV5-1
TGTGCCAGCAGTTTATCCCTACTTACTTCTGAAGCTTTCTTT,CASSLSLLTSEAFF,once,NA,TRBJ1-1,TRBV28
TGTGCCACCTCCGGGGATTATGGCTACACCTTC,CATSGDYGYTF,NA,NA,TRBJ1-2,TRBV28
TGTGCCAGCTCACCTGGGGGACTCAAGATTCAGTACTTC,CASSPGGLKIQYF,NA,NA,TRBJ2-4,TRBV18
TGTGCCAGCAGCTTACCCAGACAGGGCTCTGGAAACACCATATATTTT,CASSLPRQGSGNTIYF,NA,TRBD1,TRBJ1-3,TRBV7-9
TGTGCCAGCAGCCGGGACAGGGGGTTTGAAAAACTGTTTTTT,CASSRDRGFEKLFF,NA,TRBD1,TRBJ1-4,TRBV28
TGTGCCAGCACCGGACAGGCCTCCCAAGCTTTCTTT,CASTGQASQAFF,NA,TRBD1,TRBJ1-1,TRBV2
TGTGCCAGCAGCTTAAGGTTTAGCGGGGGAGCTAGCACAGATACGCAGTATTTT,CASSLRFSGGASTDTQYF,once,TRBD2,TRBJ2-3,TRBV7-2
TGCGCCAGCAGCCCGAGACAGGGAGAAAAACTGTTTTTT,CASSPRQGEKLFF,NA,TRBD1,TRBJ1-4,TRBV5-1
TGTGCCAGCTCACCAGGGGTGCGTATAGTCGAGACCCAGTACTTC,CASSPGVRIVETQYF,NA,NA,TRBJ2-5,TRBV18
TGTGCCAGCAGAGAGAGGGTTTTCACCGGGGAGCTGTTTTTT,CASRERVFTGELFF,once,NA,TRBJ2-2,TRBV7-9
TGTGCCAGCGGGACGGTTAACACCGGGGAGCTGTTTTTT,CASGTVNTGELFF,NA,NA,TRBJ2-2,TRBV5-4
TGCGCCAGCAGCATGAGGGCCCCTCCCCCAACCTACGAGCAGTACTTC,CASSMRAPPPTYEQYF,NA,NA,TRBJ2-7,TRBV5-1
TGTGCCACCAAGAACAGGGTTGGCGACAATCAGCCCCAGCATTTT,CATKNRVGDNQPQHF,NA,NA,TRBJ1-5,TRBV2
TGTGCCAGCACCGAGACAGGGCGGGTCAATCAGCCCCAGCATTTT,CASTETGRVNQPQHF,NA,TRBD1,TRBJ1-5,TRBV28
TGTGCCACCAGCAGAGATGGGCAGTCCCAAGAGACCCAGTACTTC,CATSRDGQSQETQYF,NA,NA,TRBJ2-5,TRBV15
TGTGCCAGCGCAGGACAGGGGAGCACCGGGGAGCTGTTTTTT,CASAGQGSTGELFF,NA,TRBD1,TRBJ2-2,TRBV25-1
TGCGCCAGCAGCGTGGGACAGGGAGGCGAGCAGTACTTC,CASSVGQGGEQYF,NA,TRBD1,TRBJ2-7,TRBV5-1
TGTGCCAGCAGTCCCAGGAGCTCCTACAATGAGCAGTTCTTC,CASSPRSSYNEQFF,few,NA,TRBJ2-1,TRBV11-2
TGTGCCAGCAGCTCAAGACAGGGGGTGGACACCATATATTTT,CASSSRQGVDTIYF,NA,TRBD1,TRBJ1-3,TRBV7-2
TGTGCCAGCAAACGGGAGATGGGCACAGATACGCAGTATTTT,CASKREMGTDTQYF,NA,NA,TRBJ2-3,TRBV7-8
TGCAGCGTTGCTAGCGGGATGAACACCGGGGAGCTGTTTTTT,CSVASGMNTGELFF,NA,TRBD2,TRBJ2-2,TRBV29-1
TGTGCCAGCAGCTTGACGGTCGTGCAGGGGAGGGCAGATACGCAGTATTTT,CASSLTVVQGRADTQYF,NA,NA,TRBJ2-3,TRBV5-6
TGTGCCAGCTCACGGGGGACCGGGGATCAGCCCCAGCATTTT,CASSRGTGDQPQHF,NA,NA,TRBJ1-5,TRBV18
TGTGCCTGGAGATTTTCCCCGCACGAAGGCCGAGCTTTCTTT,CAWRFSPHEGRAFF,NA,NA,TRBJ1-1,TRBV30
TGTGCCAGCAGTTCCGGGACCAAGAATCAGCCCCAGCATTTT,CASSSGTKNQPQHF,NA,NA,TRBJ1-5,TRBV28
TGCGCCAGCAGAGGTGTGGGAAACCCGAACACTGAAGCTTTCTTT,CASRGVGNPNTEAFF,NA,NA,TRBJ1-1,TRBV5-1
TGTGCCAGCAGCTTATTACAGGGGCGGGGCGAGCAGTACTTC,CASSLLQGRGEQYF,NA,NA,TRBJ2-7,TRBV7-2
TGTGCCAGCAGCACTAGTTGGGACAGGGGAGATACGCAGTATTTT,CASSTSWDRGDTQYF,NA,TRBD1,TRBJ2-3,TRBV7-9
TGTGCCAGCAGTTGGGGTAGCGGGAGACAAGAGACCCAGTACTTC,CASSWGSGRQETQYF,NA,TRBD2,TRBJ2-5,TRBV27
TGTGCCACCAGCAGAGATCGTGACGGAGGAAACATTCAGTACTTC,CATSRDRDGGNIQYF,NA,NA,TRBJ2-4,TRBV15
TGCAGCGTTACCGGGAGTACTAGCACAGATACGCAGTATTTT,CSVTGSTSTDTQYF,NA,NA,TRBJ2-3,TRBV29-1
TGTGCCAGCAGCATGGGGGAGACCCAGTACTTC,CASSMGETQYF,NA,NA,TRBJ2-5,TRBV5-6
TGTGCCAGCAGTCAAAGCGCTCCGAACACCGGGGAGCTGTTTTTT,CASSQSAPNTGELFF,NA,NA,TRBJ2-2,TRBV16
TGTGCCAGCAGCCGTCAGGGTAACACTGAAGCTTTCTTT,CASSRQGNTEAFF,NA,NA,TRBJ1-1,TRBV7-2
TGCAGCGTCTCAACTCCGGGACAGGGGAGTGACGAGCAGTACTTC,CSVSTPGQGSDEQYF,NA,TRBD1,TRBJ2-7,TRBV29-1
TGTGCCAGCAGCCGACTGACTAGCGGAATCCAAGAGACCCAGTACTTC,CASSRLTSGIQETQYF,NA,TRBD2,TRBJ2-5,TRBV11-2
TGTGCCAGCAGTTATCTCCGGGAGAATGAGCAGTTCTTC,CASSYLRENEQFF,NA,NA,TRBJ2-1,TRBV6-6
TGCAGCGCCGTTATCATTTCTAGCACAGATACGCAGTATTTT,CSAVIISSTDTQYF,NA,NA,TRBJ2-3,TRBV29-1
TGCGCCAGCAGCTGGGACAGATCAACTAATGAAAAACTGTTTTTT,CASSWDRSTNEKLFF,NA,TRBD1,TRBJ1-4,TRBV5-1
TGTGCCAGCAGGCTCATTAGCGGGATCTCCTACGAGCAGTACTTC,CASRLISGISYEQYF,NA,TRBD2,TRBJ2-7,TRBV28
TGTGCCAGTGCTAGACAGGGGGCGCTTGGCGAGCAGTACTTC,CASARQGALGEQYF,NA,TRBD1,TRBJ2-7,TRBV19
TGTGCCAGCAGTTACCGGCAGGGCACCTATGGCTACACCTTC,CASSYRQGTYGYTF,NA,NA,TRBJ1-2,TRBV6-6
TGCGCCAGCAGGGGGTGGGGTCAGCCCCAGCATTTT,CASRGWGQPQHF,NA,NA,TRBJ1-5,TRBV4-1
TGTGCCAGCAGGGGGCTAGCGGCCTACAATGAGCAGTTCTTC,CASRGLAAYNEQFF,NA,TRBD2,TRBJ2-1,TRBV7-2
TGTGCCAGCAGCTCGTCGAACTCCTACGAGCAGTACTTC,CASSSSNSYEQYF,NA,NA,TRBJ2-7,TRBV7-2
TGTGCCAGCAGCCCTGACAGGGGCGGTCAGCCCCAGCATTTT,CASSPDRGGQPQHF,NA,TRBD1,TRBJ1-5,TRBV6-5
TGCGCCAGCAGCTTTTCACCGAACACCGGGGAGCTGTTTTTT,CASSFSPNTGELFF,NA,NA,TRBJ2-2,TRBV5-1